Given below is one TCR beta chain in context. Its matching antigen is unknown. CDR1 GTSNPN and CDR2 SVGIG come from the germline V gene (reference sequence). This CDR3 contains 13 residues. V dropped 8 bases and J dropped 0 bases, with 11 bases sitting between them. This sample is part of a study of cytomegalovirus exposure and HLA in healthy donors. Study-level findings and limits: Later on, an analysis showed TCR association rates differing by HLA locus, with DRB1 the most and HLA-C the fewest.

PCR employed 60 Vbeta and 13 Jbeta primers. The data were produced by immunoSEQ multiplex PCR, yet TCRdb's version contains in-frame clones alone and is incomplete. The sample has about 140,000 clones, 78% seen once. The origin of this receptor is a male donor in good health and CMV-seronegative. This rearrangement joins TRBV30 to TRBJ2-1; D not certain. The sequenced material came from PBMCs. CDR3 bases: TGTGCCACGAGCGTCAGCTCCTACAATGAGCAGTTCTTC. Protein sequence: CATSVSSYNEQFF.